This TCR beta chain is from a study of T cell repertoires in cytomegalovirus infection. Study-level information: An indication of both CMV infection and matching HLA type came from public TCR beta signatures.

TCRdb re-analysed the reads in MiXCR, keeping a single row per CDR3 protein. Altogether approximately 500,000 distinct CDR3 sequences are present, 33% being singletons, with the ten largest covering roughly 15%. The CDR3 sequence is 16 residues long. V lost 3 bases to trimming and J lost 8 bases, with 19 bases between them. Germline values: CDR1 KGHSH, CDR2 LQKENI. With respect to this clonotype: Its target is not known.

This sample comprised cultured PBMCs, obtained from culture after CMV antigen stimulation. The V call is TRBV18, the J call TRBJ1-4; D call uncertain. The sequence was obtained from a human donor in good health (CMV status not recorded). Some clones in this sample may be carry-over from other donors' samples. CDR3 nucleotides: TGTGCCAGCTCACCCGAGAGCTCCCGGTATAGCGAAAAACTGTTTTTT. Translated, it gives CASSPESSRYSEKLFF.